The clone carrying this TCR beta chain was found a few times. Its target is unknown. Germline V gene sequence: CDR1 SQVTM, CDR2 ANQGSEA. V lost 4 bases to trimming and J lost 2 bases, with 11 bases between them. The CDR3 has 14 residues. TCRdb itself ran the 5' RACE reads through MiXCR, one entry per CDR3 protein. The sample shows fewer than 500,000 distinct CDR3 sequences, more than 25% of them seen only once. This record belongs to a study of CD8 T cells in ankylosing spondylitis. Study observations and caveats: Blood from ankylosing spondylitis patients appeared to carry a characteristic roughly 8-variant TCR beta motif.

The specimen sequenced was blood, either unsorted or a sorted T cell fraction (not recorded which). V usage is TRBV29-1 and J usage is TRBJ2-2; maybe TRBD2 (6 bases). This clonotype was sampled from a male donor with ankylosing spondylitis. CDR3 amino acids: CSVAGTLNTGELFF. CDR3 DNA: TGCAGCGTTGCAGGGACTTTAAACACCGGGGAGCTGTTTTTT.